What follows are 31 T cell receptor beta chains derived from one specimen sequenced in a study of T cell clonality in common variable immunodeficiency. The assay was immunoSEQ multiplex PCR, and TCRdb's table has in-frame clones only and misses some. Sampling found 50,000 or so clones, none seen once. Sequenced: peripheral blood mononuclear cells. Receptor source: a person aged 18-70 years in good health.

For this clone: From the germline J gene comes the end of the CDR3, since the read stops 3 residues before it. The chain carries TRBV2 and TRBJ1-2; the D gene is possibly TRBD1 (6 bases). The CDR3 is 13 residues long. Looked up from germline, CDR1 is SNHLY and CDR2 is FYNNEI. The CDR3 sequence is CASSQQGREGYTF. The CDR3 bases that were read are TGTGCCAGCAGCCAACAGGGTAGAGAGGGC.

This clone showed up many times. The CDR3 is cut off 3 residues early in the read; its end comes from the germline J gene. This chain links TRBV30 with TRBJ2-5, with TRBD1 identical over 9 bases. Germline CDR1 reads GTSNPN; CDR2 reads SVGIG (reference sequence). This CDR3 is built from 15 residues. Trimming cost V 0 bases and J 5 bases; bases outside gene matches: 7. The covered CDR3 bases are TGTGCCTGGAGTGTTTTGGGACAGGGTCTTGAGACC. It translates to CAWSVLGQGLET. The CDR3 in its entirety is CAWSVLGQGLETQYF.

There are many counts of this clone. Coverage ceases 3 residues before the CDR3 finishes, and the germline J gene fills in the end. The chain has TRBV5-6 and TRBJ2-1, with 7 bases identical to TRBD2. Germline V gene lookup returns CDR1 SGHDT and CDR2 YYEEEE. V shed 1 base and J 6 bases; nucleotides not matched to a gene: 1. The CDR3 runs 13 residues. Partial CDR3 DNA: TGTGCCAGCAGCTTGTCTAGCGGCAATGAG. It specifies CASSLSSGNE. The entire CDR3 protein is CASSLSSGNEQFF.

The table lists this clone with many counts. The CDR3 extends 3 residues past the end of the read, so its final part is completed from the germline J gene. V usage is TRBV7-3 and J usage is TRBJ2-2; maybe TRBD1 (6 bases). The V gene's germline CDR1 is SGHTA and CDR2 FQGTGA. Trimming shortened V by 8 bases and J by 2 bases, and 15 bases separated the two germline ends. This CDR3 region has 15 residues. CDR3 DNA, as far as it was read: TGTGCCAGCTCCTCTCGACAGGAAAACACCGGGGAG. Translating gives CASSSRQENTGE. The full-length CDR3 reads as CASSSRQENTGELFF.

Worth noting for this clone: The read terminates 3 residues ahead of where the CDR3 ends, so the germline J gene completes it. The J gene is TRBJ2-1, the V gene TRBV19, with TRBD2 identical over 7 bases. Germline V gives CDR1 LNHDA, CDR2 SQIVND (reference sequence). After removal of 5 bases from V and 5 bases from J, the junction contained 6 bases not matched to a gene. The CDR3 covers 14 residues. CDR3 DNA (partial): TGTGCCAGTAGTGTTAGCGGGTTAAACAATGAG. Protein product: CASSVSGLNNE. The complete CDR3 sequence is CASSVSGLNNEQFF.

This clone was seen many times. The read gets to within 3 residues of the CDR3 end, and the germline J gene fills in the rest. V gene TRBV7-2 combines with J gene TRBJ2-1, with 7 bases fitting TRBD1. Germline-derived CDR1 and CDR2 are SGHTA and FQGNSA. This CDR3 contains 15 residues. Trimming took 3 bases from V and 7 from J; bases not matched to a gene: 9. Partial CDR3 DNA: TGTGCCAGCAGCTTCGCCCAGGGGGTGAGGAATGAG. Its translation: CASSFAQGVRNE. The complete CDR3 reads CASSFAQGVRNEQFF.

This clone was found many times. The CDR3 end lies 3 residues beyond the end of the read and is filled in from the germline J gene. V is TRBV5-1 and J is TRBJ1-4; 8 bases align to TRBD1. V shed 1 base, J shed 5 bases, and the junction held 16 bases outside the gene matches. This CDR3 contains 19 residues. Germline loops: CDR1 SGHRS, CDR2 YFSETQ. The CDR3 sequence: CASSLSSGVADRANEKLFF. The sequenced part of the CDR3 DNA is TGCGCCAGCAGCTTGTCAAGTGGTGTCGCGGACAGGGCAAATGAAAAA.

In its sample, this clone was seen a few times. The read comes to an end 3 residues before the CDR3 does, leaving the germline J gene to fill in the end. The chain employs TRBV7-8 and TRBJ1-5, with a weak D call TRBD1 (6 bases). CDR1 and CDR2 from the germline V gene are SGHVS and FQNEAQ. Between the trimmed V and J ends, which lost 5 bases and 0 bases, there was a span of 8 bases. The CDR3 totals 14 residues. This CDR3 reads CASSRTVSNQPQHF. Incomplete CDR3 DNA: TGTGCCAGCAGCAGGACAGTTAGCAATCAGCCC.

This clone appeared many times. The read comes to an end 3 residues before the CDR3 does, leaving the germline J gene to fill in the end. V gene TRBV30 combines with J gene TRBJ1-1; D is uncertain. Germline CDR1 reads GTSNPN; CDR2 reads SVGIG (reference sequence). Trimming shortened V by 1 base and J by 2 bases, and 14 bases separated the two germline ends. This CDR3 is 15 amino acids long. Here the CDR3 reads CAWSEFGDFNTEAFF. The CDR3 bases that were read are TGTGCCTGGAGTGAATTCGGGGATTTTAACACTGAA.

This clone has a count of ten or more. The CDR3 goes on 3 residues after the read ends, and that part is filled in from the germline J gene. The chain is built from TRBV19 and TRBJ1-1; no reliable D call. The V and J ends lost 0 bases and 5 bases respectively, with 10 bases between them. Germline lookup yields CDR1 LNHDA and CDR2 SQIVND (reference sequence). The CDR3 is 14 residues long. The CDR3 DNA, read in part, is TGTGCCAGTAGTATAGACAGCGGGAGGACTGAA. Amino acid sequence: CASSIDSGRTE. The complete CDR3 sequence is CASSIDSGRTEAFF.

A few counts support this clone. The CDR3 end falls 3 residues outside the read, so it is completed with the germline J gene. The chain is built from TRBV20-1 and TRBJ2-7; 9 nucleotides agree with TRBD2. The CDR3 length is 12 residues. Germline V lookup: CDR1 DFQATT, CDR2 SNEGSKA (reference sequence). J lost 3 bases, V lost 3 bases, and 0 bases had no gene match. The sequenced CDR3 bases are TGCAGTGCTAGGACTAGCGGCTACGAG. Encoded protein: CSARTSGYE. From start to end, the CDR3 is CSARTSGYEQYF.

A note on this clone: The read ends 3 residues early relative to the CDR3; the germline J gene fills the gap. This chain joins TRBV6-2 or TRBV6-3 and TRBJ1-1, with 7 bases identical to TRBD1. J lost 5 bases, V lost 4 bases, and 13 bases had no gene match. The germline V gene encodes CDR1 MNHEY and CDR2 SVGEGT. This CDR3 is built from 16 residues. Partial CDR3 DNA: TGTGCCAGCAGTTCCGACACGACAGGGTGGGGGACTGAA. It is translated as CASSSDTTGWGTE. From start to end, the CDR3 is CASSSDTTGWGTEAFF.

There are a few counts of this clone. Coverage ceases 3 residues before the CDR3 finishes, and the germline J gene fills in the end. The chain combines TRBV29-1 with TRBJ2-7; 7 bases align to TRBD1. CDR3 length: 12 residues. CDR1 is SQVTM, CDR2 ANQGSEA, per germline. The trim removed 6 bases at V and 5 bases at J, leaving 7 bases unmatched. This CDR3 is CSVGQGDDEQYF. The covered CDR3 bases are TGCAGCGTAGGGCAGGGGGATGACGAG.

This clone was seen many times. The read terminates 3 residues ahead of where the CDR3 ends, so the germline J gene completes it. V gene TRBV6-2 or TRBV6-3 combines with J gene TRBJ2-1; TRBD2 matches at 8 bases. J was trimmed by 5 bases and V by 6 bases; bases with no gene match: 15. Per germline, CDR1 MNHEY and CDR2 SVGEGT. The CDR3 loop spans 17 amino acids. Partial CDR3 DNA: TGTGCCAGCAGCCCCGTTTTGGGAGCGGGAGAGCACAATGAG. This gives the protein CASSPVLGAGEHNE. The entire CDR3 is CASSPVLGAGEHNEQFF.

This clone was found many times. The CDR3 region is CASSPTGGDGYTF. CDR3 bases read: TGTGCCAGCAGCCCGACTGGAGGGGATGGC. This chain uses TRBV7-3 with TRBJ1-2, with D perhaps matching TRBD1 (5 bases). The read halts 3 residues ahead of the CDR3 end, with the missing end drawn from the germline J gene. The CDR3 sequence is 13 residues long. V was trimmed by 5 bases and J by 6 bases, leaving 13 bases between them. Germline CDR1 reads SGHTA; CDR2 reads FQGTGA.

This clone was observed at least ten times. Sequencing ends 3 residues short of the CDR3 end; the germline J gene provides the rest. The chain combines TRBV6-1 with TRBJ2-5; 8 nucleotides align to TRBD1. Germline-derived CDR1 and CDR2 are MNHNS and SASEGT. The CDR3 extends over 14 amino acids. The V gene end was trimmed by 5 bases and the J gene end by 4 bases; junction bases not matched to a gene: 6. Here the CDR3 reads CASSQGTGSETQYF. CDR3 DNA, as far as it was read: TGTGCCAGCAGTCAAGGGACAGGTTCAGAGACC.

A few counts support this clone. The read falls 3 residues short of the CDR3 end, and the missing part is taken from the germline J gene. This chain connects TRBV7-3 to TRBJ2-3, with D possibly being TRBD2 (7 bases). The V gene's germline CDR1 is SGHTA and CDR2 FQGTGA. The CDR3 sequence is 15 residues long. The ends were cut back, 5 bases at V and 1 base at J, with 13 bases in the middle. CDR3 in amino acids: CASSLGGLGTDTQYF. Partial CDR3 DNA: TGTGCCAGCAGCCTCGGGGGGCTCGGCACAGATACG. Drawing the rest from reference TRBV7-3 and TRBJ2-3, the complete variable domain is GAGVSQTPSNKVTEKGKYVELRCDPISGHTALYWYRQSLGQGPEFLIYFQGTGAADDSGLPNDRFFAVRPEGSVSTLKIQRTERGDSAVYLCASSLGGLGTDTQYFGPGTRLTVL.

This clone occurred a few times. The read is 3 residues too short to cover the CDR3 end, so that end is filled in from the germline J gene. This chain uses TRBV7-2 with TRBJ1-1; D perhaps matches TRBD1 (5 bases). This CDR3 spans 13 amino acids. Trimming shortened V by 6 bases and J by 1 base, and 9 bases separated the two germline ends. The germline V gene has CDR1 SGHTA and CDR2 FQGNSA. CDR3 in amino acids: CASRRGGNTEAFF. The CDR3 bases that were read are TGTGCCAGCAGGCGGGGGGGGAACACTGAA.

This clone was seen at least ten times. The read comes to an end 3 residues before the CDR3 does, leaving the germline J gene to fill in the end. The chain recombines TRBV3-1 (or the pseudogene TRBV3-2) with TRBJ2-2; 9 bases match TRBD1. CDR3 length equals 19 residues. Germline CDR1 reads LGHDT; CDR2 reads YNNKEL (reference sequence). With 0 bases clipped from V and 6 bases from J, the junction kept 14 bases outside the gene matches. The part of the CDR3 DNA that was read is TGTGCCAGCAGCCAAGATTATGTGACAGGGGGAATTTACGCCGGGGAG. Translated: CASSQDYVTGGIYAGE. The whole CDR3 sequence is CASSQDYVTGGIYAGELFF.

This clone was counted at least ten times. The read terminates 3 residues ahead of where the CDR3 ends, so the germline J gene completes it. The chain carries TRBV19 and TRBJ2-7, with D perhaps TRBD2 (6 bases). Germline V CDR1 and CDR2: LNHDA, SQIVND (reference sequence). The V end lost 1 base, the J end lost 5 bases, and 12 bases lay between the germline ends. The CDR3 extends over 14 amino acids. The sequenced CDR3 bases are TGTGCCAGTAGTATAGGGAGGGGTTTGAACGAG. It yields the protein CASSIGRGLNE. The entire CDR3 protein is CASSIGRGLNEQYF.

This clone was found many times. The read comes to an end 3 residues before the CDR3 does, leaving the germline J gene to fill in the end. The J gene is TRBJ1-1, the V gene TRBV20-1, with 8 bases matching TRBD1. This CDR3 has 15 residues. Unmatched junction bases numbered 5, after V lost 2 bases and J lost 0 bases. Germline V gene sequence: CDR1 DFQATT, CDR2 SNEGSKA (reference sequence). CDR3 in amino acids: CSARSDRGMNTEAFF. CDR3 DNA, as far as it was read: TGCAGTGCTAGATCTGACAGGGGAATGAACACTGAA.

This clone has a count of ten or more. Read sequence stops 3 residues before the CDR3 end, and the germline J gene provides the missing end. The gene calls are TRBV19 and TRBJ2-3; 10 nucleotides align to TRBD2. CDR3 length: 14 residues. V lost 4 bases and J lost 5; bases outside the gene matches: 3. Germline lookup yields CDR1 LNHDA and CDR2 SQIVND (reference sequence). The CDR3 loop reads CASSRGLALDTQYF. The CDR3 DNA, read in part, is TGTGCCAGTAGTAGGGGACTAGCGTTAGATACG.

This clone was found many times. With the read ending 3 residues before the CDR3 end, the germline J gene is used to fill in that end. This chain joins TRBV7-6 and TRBJ2-7; possible D gene TRBD2, 6 bases. Germline CDR1 is SGHVS and CDR2 is FNYEAQ. The CDR3 has 15 residues. V gave up 1 base and J gave up 1 base, with 11 bases separating them. The covered CDR3 bases are TGTGCCAGCAGCTTAGTAGCGGAGGGGTCCTACGAG. The encoded protein is CASSLVAEGSYE. The CDR3 in its entirety is CASSLVAEGSYEQYF.

This clone was detected only a few times. The germline gene is not matched at one end of the junction; a read error may be the cause. The CDR3 end is not reached by the read, which stops 3 residues before it; the germline J gene fills it in. The chain recombines TRBV7-7 with TRBJ2-3; 14 nucleotides agree with TRBD2. Germline CDR1 and CDR2: SSHAT and FNYEAQ (reference sequence). The CDR3 is made up of 16 amino acids. The CDR3 loop is CASSTGTSGSANTQYF. The sequenced part of the CDR3 DNA is TGTGCTAGCAGCACCGGGACTAGCGGGAGTGCTAATACG.

This clone was found a few times. The read gets to within 3 residues of the CDR3 end, and the germline J gene fills in the rest. This chain joins TRBV20-1 and TRBJ2-1; 11 nucleotides line up with TRBD2. CDR1 is DFQATT, CDR2 SNEGSKA, per germline (reference sequence). Trimming cost V 2 bases and J 2 bases; bases outside gene matches: 2. The CDR3 spans 15 residues. CDR3 region: CSARRGLAAYNEQFF. The CDR3 DNA, read in part, is TGCAGTGCTAGAAGGGGACTAGCGGCCTACAATGAG.

This clone has at least ten counts. Read data end 3 residues before the CDR3 end; the end is taken from the germline J gene. The chain recombines TRBV5-4 with TRBJ1-1; tentatively, D is TRBD1 (5 bases). The CDR3 runs to 14 residues. The germline V gene has CDR1 SGHNT and CDR2 YYREEE (reference sequence). V was shortened by 0 bases and J by 3 bases, with 9 bases between the two germline ends. The part of the CDR3 DNA that was read is TGTGCCAGCAGCTTGGTCGGGGGGTACACTGAA. Translated, it gives CASSLVGGYTE. The CDR3 as a whole reads CASSLVGGYTEAFF.

This clone was seen a handful of times. The read ends 3 residues shy of where the CDR3 ends; the end is completed using the germline J gene. The rearrangement joins TRBV19 to TRBJ2-2; perhaps TRBD1 as D (5 bases). Germline values: CDR1 LNHDA, CDR2 SQIVND (reference sequence). The CDR3 is made up of 14 amino acids. CDR3 in amino acids: CASSIDSTNEKLFF. The part of the CDR3 DNA that was read is TGTGCCAGTAGTATCGACAGCACTAATGAAAAG.

This clone showed up many times. The sequence runs out 3 residues before the end of the CDR3; the remainder is reconstructed from the germline J gene. The chain uses TRBV30 and TRBJ1-6; D gene uncertain. The CDR3 has 13 residues. V lost 4 bases and J 7 bases, leaving 11 bases between the germline ends. Germline assignment: CDR1 GTSNPN and CDR2 SVGIG (reference sequence). The sequenced part of the CDR3 DNA is TGTGCCTGGACCCGCCGCGGGAATTCACCC. Its protein product is CAWTRRGNSP. The full CDR3 protein is CAWTRRGNSPLHF.

This clone showed up many times. The CDR3 end falls 3 residues outside the read, so it is completed with the germline J gene. The rearrangement joins TRBV7-6 to TRBJ2-1; 9 nucleotides align to TRBD2. Trimming removed 5 bases from V and 2 bases from J; junction bases left unmatched: 13. Looked up from germline, CDR1 is SGHVS and CDR2 is FNYEAQ. The CDR3 loop spans 18 amino acids. CDR3 bases read: TGTGCCAGCAGCGGGGGCGGAGGGGGGACTAGCCCCTACAATGAG. It specifies CASSGGGGGTSPYNE. The CDR3 as a whole reads CASSGGGGGTSPYNEQFF. Full variable domain (remainder filled in from reference TRBV7-6 and TRBJ2-1): GAGVSQSPRYKVTKRGQDVALRCDPISGHVSLYWYRQALGQGPEFLTYFNYEAQQDKSGLPNDRFSAERPEGSISTLTIQRTEQRDSAMYRCASSGGGGGTSPYNEQFFGPGTRLTVL.

A remark on this clone: The CDR3 end lies 3 residues beyond the end of the read and is filled in from the germline J gene. The chain recombines TRBV30 with TRBJ1-2; 7 nucleotides match TRBD1. This CDR3 spans 13 amino acids. Germline assignment: CDR1 GTSNPN and CDR2 SVGIG (reference sequence). V lost 5 bases, J lost 4 bases, and 7 bases stayed unmatched. The CDR3 bases that were read are TGTGCCTGGTCGAAGGGGGCGGCCTATGGC. Its protein product is CAWSKGAAYG. The whole CDR3 reads CAWSKGAAYGYTF.

This clone was seen a handful of times. The read terminates 3 residues before the CDR3 end, so the remaining end is supplied by the germline J gene. This rearrangement joins TRBV19 to TRBJ2-2, with a weak D call TRBD2 (6 bases). Per germline, CDR1 LNHDA and CDR2 SQIVND (reference sequence). This CDR3 region has 14 residues. This chain's CDR3 is CASSIAGVNEKLFF. Partial CDR3 DNA: TGTGCCAGTAGTATAGCGGGGGTTAATGAAAAG.